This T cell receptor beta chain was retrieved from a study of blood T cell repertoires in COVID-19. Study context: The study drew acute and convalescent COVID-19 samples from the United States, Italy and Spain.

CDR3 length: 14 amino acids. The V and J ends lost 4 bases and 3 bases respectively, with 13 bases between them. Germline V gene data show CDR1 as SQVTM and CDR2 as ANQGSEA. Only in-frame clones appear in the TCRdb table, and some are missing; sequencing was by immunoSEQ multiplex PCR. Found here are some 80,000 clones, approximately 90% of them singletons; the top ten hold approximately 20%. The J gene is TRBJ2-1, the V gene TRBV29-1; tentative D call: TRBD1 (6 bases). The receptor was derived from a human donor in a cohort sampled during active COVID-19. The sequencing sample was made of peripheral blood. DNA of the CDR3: TGCAGCGTTGCTACCCAGGGACACTACAATGAGCAGTTCTTC. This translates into CSVATQGHYNEQFF.